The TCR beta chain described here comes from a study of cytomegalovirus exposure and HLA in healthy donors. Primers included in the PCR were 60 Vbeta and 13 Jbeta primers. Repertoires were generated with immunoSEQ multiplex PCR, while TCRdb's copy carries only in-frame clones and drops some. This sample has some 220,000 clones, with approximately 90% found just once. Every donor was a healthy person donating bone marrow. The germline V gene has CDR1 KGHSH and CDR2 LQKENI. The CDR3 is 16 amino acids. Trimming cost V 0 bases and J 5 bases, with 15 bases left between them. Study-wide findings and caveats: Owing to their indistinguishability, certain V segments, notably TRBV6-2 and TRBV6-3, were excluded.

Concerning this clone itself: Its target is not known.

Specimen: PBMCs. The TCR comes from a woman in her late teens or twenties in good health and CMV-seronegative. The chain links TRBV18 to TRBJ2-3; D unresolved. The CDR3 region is CASSPPRLGPGDTQYF. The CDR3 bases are TGTGCCAGCTCACCACCTAGGCTGGGCCCCGGAGATACGCAGTATTTT.